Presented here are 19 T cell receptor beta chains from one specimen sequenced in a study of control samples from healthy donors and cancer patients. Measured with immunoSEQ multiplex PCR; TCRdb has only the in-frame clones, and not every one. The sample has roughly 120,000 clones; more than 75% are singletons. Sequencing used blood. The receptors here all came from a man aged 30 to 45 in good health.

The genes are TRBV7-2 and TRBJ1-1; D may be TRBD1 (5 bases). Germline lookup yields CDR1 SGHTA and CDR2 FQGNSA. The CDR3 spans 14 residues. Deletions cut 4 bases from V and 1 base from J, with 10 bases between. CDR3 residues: CASSWLDRNTEAFF. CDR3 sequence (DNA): TGTGCCAGCAGCTGGCTCGACAGGAACACTGAAGCTTTCTTT.

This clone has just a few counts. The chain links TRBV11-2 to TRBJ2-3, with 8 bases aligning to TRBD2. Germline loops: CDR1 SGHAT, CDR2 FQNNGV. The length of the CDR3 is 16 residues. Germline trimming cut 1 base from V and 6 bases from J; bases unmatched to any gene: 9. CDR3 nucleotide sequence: TGTGCCAGCAGCTTAGGATTACGGGGGGGAAGGGATACGCAGTATTTT. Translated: CASSLGLRGGRDTQYF.

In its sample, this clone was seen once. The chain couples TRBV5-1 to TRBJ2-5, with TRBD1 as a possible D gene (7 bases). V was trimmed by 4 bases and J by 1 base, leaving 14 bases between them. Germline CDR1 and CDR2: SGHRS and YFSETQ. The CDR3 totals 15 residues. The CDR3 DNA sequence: TGCGCCAGCAGCCTGGGGGGACAGCGCCAAGAGACCCAGTACTTC. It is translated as CASSLGGQRQETQYF.

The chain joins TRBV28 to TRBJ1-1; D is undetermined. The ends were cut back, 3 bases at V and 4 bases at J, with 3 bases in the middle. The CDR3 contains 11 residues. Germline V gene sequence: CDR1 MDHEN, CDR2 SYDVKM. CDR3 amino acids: CASSFGTEAFF. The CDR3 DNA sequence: TGTGCCAGCAGTTTTGGCACTGAAGCTTTCTTT. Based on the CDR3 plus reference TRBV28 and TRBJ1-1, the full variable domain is DVKVTQSSRYLVKRTGEKVFLECVQDMDHENMFWYRQDPGLGLRLIYFSYDVKMKEKGDIPEGYSVSREKKERFSLILESASTNQTSMYLCASSFGTEAFFGQGTRLTVV.

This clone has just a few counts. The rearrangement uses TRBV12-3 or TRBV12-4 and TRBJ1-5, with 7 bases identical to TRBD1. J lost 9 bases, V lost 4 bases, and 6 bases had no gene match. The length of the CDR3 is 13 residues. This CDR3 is CASSSTGKLPQHF. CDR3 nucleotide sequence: TGTGCCAGCAGTTCGACAGGGAAGTTGCCCCAGCATTTT.

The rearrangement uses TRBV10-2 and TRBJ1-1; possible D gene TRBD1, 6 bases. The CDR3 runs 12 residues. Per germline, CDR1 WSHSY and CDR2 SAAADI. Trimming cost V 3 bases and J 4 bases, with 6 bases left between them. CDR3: CASSEQGTEAFF. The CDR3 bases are TGCGCCAGCAGTGAACAGGGCACTGAAGCTTTCTTT.

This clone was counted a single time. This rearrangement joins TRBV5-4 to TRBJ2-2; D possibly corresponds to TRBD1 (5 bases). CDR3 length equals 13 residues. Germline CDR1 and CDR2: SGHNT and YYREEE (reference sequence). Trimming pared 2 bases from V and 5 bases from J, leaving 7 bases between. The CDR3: CASSFTGTGELFF. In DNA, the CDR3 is TGTGCCAGCAGCTTCACAGGTACCGGGGAGCTGTTTTTT.

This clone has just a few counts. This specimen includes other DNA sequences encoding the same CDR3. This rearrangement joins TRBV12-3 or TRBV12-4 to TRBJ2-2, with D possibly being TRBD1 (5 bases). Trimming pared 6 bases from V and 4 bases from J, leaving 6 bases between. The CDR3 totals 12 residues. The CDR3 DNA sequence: TGTGCCAGCAGCCAGGGCACCGGGGAGCTGTTTTTT. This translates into CASSQGTGELFF.

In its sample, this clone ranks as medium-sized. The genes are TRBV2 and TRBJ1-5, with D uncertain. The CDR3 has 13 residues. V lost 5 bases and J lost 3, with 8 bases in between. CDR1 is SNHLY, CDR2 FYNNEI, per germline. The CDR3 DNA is TGTGCCAGCAGTCCAGACCTCAATCAGCCCCAGCATTTT. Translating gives CASSPDLNQPQHF.

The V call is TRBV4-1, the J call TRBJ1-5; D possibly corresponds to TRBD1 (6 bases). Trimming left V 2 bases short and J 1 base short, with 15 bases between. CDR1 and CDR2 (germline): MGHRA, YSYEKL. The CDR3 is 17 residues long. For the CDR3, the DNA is TGCGCCAGCAGCCAACGCGGGACACCTCAAAGCAATCAGCCCCAGCATTTT. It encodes CASSQRGTPQSNQPQHF.

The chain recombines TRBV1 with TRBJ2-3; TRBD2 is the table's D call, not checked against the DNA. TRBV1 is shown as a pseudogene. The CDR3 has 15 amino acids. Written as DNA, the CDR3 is TGCACCAGCAGCCAAGATCCAAGGGGGGGAGATACGCAGTATTTT. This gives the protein CTSSQDPRGGDTQYF.

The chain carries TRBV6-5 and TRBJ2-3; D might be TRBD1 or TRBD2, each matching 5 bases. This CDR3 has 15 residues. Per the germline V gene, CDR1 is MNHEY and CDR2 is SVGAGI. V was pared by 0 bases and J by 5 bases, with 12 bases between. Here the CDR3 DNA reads TGTGCCAGCAGTTACTCAGTAACAGGACTAGATACGCAGTATTTT. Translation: CASSYSVTGLDTQYF.

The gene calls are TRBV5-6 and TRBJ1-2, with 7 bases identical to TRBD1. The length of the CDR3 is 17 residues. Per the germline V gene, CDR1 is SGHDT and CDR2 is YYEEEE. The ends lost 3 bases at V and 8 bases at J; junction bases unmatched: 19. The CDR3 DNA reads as TGTGCCAGCAGCTCCTCCGGGACAGAAGGGAGCCTAAGGGGCTACACCTTC. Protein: CASSSSGTEGSLRGYTF.

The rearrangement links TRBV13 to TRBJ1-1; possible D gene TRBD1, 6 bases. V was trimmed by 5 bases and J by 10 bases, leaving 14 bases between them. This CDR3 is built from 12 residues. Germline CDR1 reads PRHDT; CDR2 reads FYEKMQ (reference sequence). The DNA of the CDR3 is TGTGCCAGCAGCCGGGACACCCCCGGAGCTTTCTTT. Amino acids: CASSRDTPGAFF.

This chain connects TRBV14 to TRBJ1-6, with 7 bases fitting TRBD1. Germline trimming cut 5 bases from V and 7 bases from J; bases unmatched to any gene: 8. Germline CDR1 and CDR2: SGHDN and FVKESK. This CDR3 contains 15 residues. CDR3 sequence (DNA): TGTGCCAGCAGCTCTTGGACAGGATCGAATTCACCCCTCCACTTT. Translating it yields CASSSWTGSNSPLHF.

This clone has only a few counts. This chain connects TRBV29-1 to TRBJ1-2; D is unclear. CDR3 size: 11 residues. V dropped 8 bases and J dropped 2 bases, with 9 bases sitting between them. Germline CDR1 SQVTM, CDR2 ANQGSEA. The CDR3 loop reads CSLLTNYGYTF. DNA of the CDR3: TGCAGCCTACTGACAAACTATGGCTACACCTTC.

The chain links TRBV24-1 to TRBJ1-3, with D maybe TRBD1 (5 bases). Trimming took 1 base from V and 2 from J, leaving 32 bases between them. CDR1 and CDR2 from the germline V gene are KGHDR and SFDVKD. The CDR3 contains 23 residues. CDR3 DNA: TGTGCCACCAGTGATTTAGGAGGGAACCGGGACGGATACAATAGGGTGGCTGGAAACACCATATATTTT. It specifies CATSDLGGNRDGYNRVAGNTIYF.

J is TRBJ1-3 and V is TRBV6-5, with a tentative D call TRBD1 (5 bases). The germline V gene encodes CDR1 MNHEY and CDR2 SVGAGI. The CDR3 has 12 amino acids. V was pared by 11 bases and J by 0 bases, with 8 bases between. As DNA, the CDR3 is TGTGCCGGGGGGTTCTCTGGAAACACCATATATTTT. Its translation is CAGGFSGNTIYF.

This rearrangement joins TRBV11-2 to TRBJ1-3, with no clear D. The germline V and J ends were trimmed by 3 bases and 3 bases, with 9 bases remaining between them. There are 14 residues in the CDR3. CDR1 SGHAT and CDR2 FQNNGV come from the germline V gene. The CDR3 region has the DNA TGTGCCAGCAGCTTGCAGAACCTTGGAAACACCATATATTTT. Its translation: CASSLQNLGNTIYF.